This T cell receptor beta chain was captured in a study of blood T cells in healthy people across ages. Study-wide findings and caveats: Underestimates were what the diversity estimates from one million T cells were considered to be.

This clonotype occurred a few times. The target antigen is unknown. This CDR3 spans 14 amino acids. The germline V gene has CDR1 MNHEY and CDR2 SMNVEV (reference sequence). Each donor was a healthy Caucasian individual from Russia, aged about 6 to 90. A minimum of 6 million PBMCs was isolated per sample. With a J-beta primer mix and a sample-barcoded 5' primer, a second PCR ran about 7 to 12 cycles. Each cDNA molecule was tagged by a template-switch adaptor that had 12 random nucleotides. Using its own MiXCR run on the 5' RACE reads, TCRdb lists one record per CDR3 protein. The sample lists hundreds of thousands of distinct CDR3 sequences, approximately 50% occurring once.

This receptor was taken from a man aged 60-69 years in good health. Sequencing input: blood. The chain has TRBV27 and TRBJ2-5; D is possibly TRBD1 or TRBD2 (5 bases each). The J call is uncertain, as TRBJ2-7 better fits the DNA end. The CDR3 here is CASSLTRGAAEQYF. The CDR3 coding sequence is TGTGCCAGCAGTCTGACCAGAGGGGCAGCCGAGCAGTACTTC.